Listed below are T cell receptor beta chains from one sample, sequenced in a study of STAT5B mutations in CD4+ large granular lymphocyte leukemia. The assay was immunoSEQ multiplex PCR, and TCRdb's table has in-frame clones only and misses some. The sample carries 4,500 to 5,000 clones, roughly 78% recorded once. The specimen sequenced was PBMCs. These receptors all stem from a man aged 70 or older with CD4+ T-cell large granular lymphocyte leukemia. Each CDR3 is given without its conserved first and last residue.

>TRBV7-2|TRBJ2-3
ASSLAGRALGDTQY
>TRBV5-1|TRBJ2-3
ASSRTGSDTQY
>TRBV9|TRBJ1-1
ASSSQLNTEAF
>TRBV18|TRBJ1-4
ASSRAENEKLF
>TRBV7-9|TRBJ2-1
ASSLEGGNEQF
>TRBV10-1|TRBJ1-2
ASSPVRSRKTYGYT
>TRBV6-1|TRBJ2-5
ASSLAGNQETQY
>TRBV10-1|TRBJ2-7
ASSERTGPYEQY
>TRBV29-1|TRBJ2-2
SADRGNTGELF
>TRBV6-1|TRBJ1-2
ASSAGANYGYT
>TRBV20-1|TRBJ1-4
SARGVEKLF
>TRBV6-1|TRBJ2-3
ASSARDMQDTQY
>TRBV6-1|TRBJ2-2
ASSDLGQGNTGELF
>TRBV5-1|TRBJ1-2
ASSPTGGSNYGYT
>TRBV27|TRBJ2-7
ASSSAGTDLEQY
>TRBV9|TRBJ2-1
ASRDSTAGAGRPYNEQF
>TRBV20-1|TRBJ2-3
SARVTDTQY
>TRBV5-1|TRBJ2-1
ASSSQDRGPIYNEQF
>TRBV10-1|TRBJ2-2
ASSSAWTGELF
>TRBV19|TRBJ2-1
ASSIQGLAGPGKTHEQF
>TRBV6-7|TRBJ1-3
ASRPADRVSGNTIY
>TRBV18|TRBJ2-3
ASSSSDTQY
>TRBV7-9|TRBJ2-1
ASSPARRAYNEQF
>TRBV7-9|TRBJ1-1
ASSLGAGRDTEAF
>TRBV6-1|TRBJ2-3
ASSEVETPRDTQY
>TRBV7-2|TRBJ1-1
ASSLTGGTEAF
>TRBV7-2|TRBJ2-5
ASSFRGTQY
>TRBV15|TRBJ2-2
ATSRDFAGELF
>TRBV11-3|TRBJ2-5
ASSGLATGGIQETQY
>TRBV10-3|TRBJ2-1
AISDSGGSYNEQF
>TRBV11-2|TRBJ2-2
ASRGAVGRPNTGELF
>TRBV29-1|TRBJ1-1
SVTVRGPARNTEAF
>TRBV7-8|TRBJ2-7
ASSPDRGDEQY
>TRBV2|TRBJ2-2
ASKAGANTGELF
>TRBV10-2|TRBJ1-2
ASKGEGTNYGYT
>TRBV13|TRBJ2-6
ASSFGPGVPGANVLT
>TRBV11-2|TRBJ2-7
ASSLVRLNSYEQY
>TRBV30|TRBJ1-1
AWISRDRGIGF
>TRBV5-1|TRBJ1-3
ASSLAGQRYGNTIY
>TRBV10-2|TRBJ2-4
ASSERGEGVIQY
>TRBV28|TRBJ2-5
ASSPDIAGEEETQY
>TRBV28|TRBJ1-2
AAGRYGYT
>TRBV14|TRBJ1-1
ASSQGRLNTEAF
>TRBV5-1|TRBJ2-5
ASSPRGLAGMSETQY
>TRBV28|TRBJ1-2
ASSPPRTAGYT
>TRBV5-1|TRBJ1-1
ASSLPGQNTEAF
>TRBV30|TRBJ2-2
AWSGVAGPVTGELF
>TRBV7-6|TRBJ2-5
ASSASTGLSGETQY
>TRBV19|TRBJ1-5
ASSGRQGWDQPQH
>TRBV28|TRBJ1-2
ASSLGQIGYT
>TRBV7-7|TRBJ1-2
ASSLGSGGGYT
>TRBV11-1|TRBJ2-2
ATTSGRASGELF
>TRBV5-1|TRBJ1-1
ASSLRQGGRNTEAF
>TRBV6-1|TRBJ2-7
ASRHRDRPYEQY
>TRBV30|TRBJ1-6
AWSSTGGSPLH
>TRBV5-1|TRBJ2-3
ASSLGHYTDTQY
>TRBV19|TRBJ2-6
ASSIMTGGSGANVLT
>TRBV5-1|TRBJ2-3
ASSLVAGGDTQY
>TRBV10-3|TRBJ2-5
AIREQGRETQY